The 7 T cell receptor beta chains below come from one sample, sequenced in a study of blood T cell repertoires in COVID-19. Data came from immunoSEQ multiplex PCR; TCRdb stores just in-frame clones and leaves some out. This sample carries about 140,000 clones, about 79% of them seen once, and the ten largest clones take around 2.9%. Sequencing was performed on PBMCs or T cells enriched from blood (not recorded which). All receptors derive from a woman aged 45-65 years who had recovered from COVID-19.

This clone was picked up a small number of times. V is TRBV2 and J is TRBJ2-7; no clear D. V lost 8 bases and J lost 2, with 13 bases in between. Germline CDR1 SNHLY, CDR2 FYNNEI. This CDR3 region has 13 residues. This chain's CDR3 is CASRDSSPYEQYF. The CDR3 DNA reads as TGTGCCAGCCGCGACTCTTCCCCCTACGAGCAGTACTTC.

Here the CDR3 reads CASRGGVGDTQYF. The CDR3 DNA is TGTGCCAGCAGGGGGGGGGTTGGAGATACGCAGTATTTT. This chain joins TRBV6-5 and TRBJ2-3; TRBD2 aligns across 7 bases. CDR3 length: 13 amino acids. The junction had 5 bases not matched to a gene; V was cut back by 6 bases and J by 5 bases. Germline V CDR1 and CDR2: MNHEY, SVGAGI.

V is TRBV21-1 and J is TRBJ1-6. TRBV21-1 is designated a pseudogene. This CDR3 spans 19 amino acids. CDR3 in DNA: TGTGCCAGCAGCAAAGCGTTGTTTGTTGGTAGCTCCTATAATTCACCCCTCCACTTT. It translates to CASSKALFVGSSYNSPLHF.

The table lists this clone with a count of one. The chain is built from TRBV3-1 (or the pseudogene TRBV3-2) and TRBJ2-1, with a possible D match to TRBD2 (6 bases). V lost 4 bases and J lost 0, with 10 bases in between. Germline V gene lookup returns CDR1 LGHDT and CDR2 YNNKEL (reference sequence). The CDR3 extends over 15 amino acids. The CDR3 here is CASSPRTNSYNEQFF. In nucleotides, the CDR3 is TGTGCCAGCAGCCCCCGGACTAACTCCTACAATGAGCAGTTCTTC.

The chain employs TRBV6-1 and TRBJ1-2; TRBD1 agrees at 7 bases. Germline V gene lookup returns CDR1 MNHNS and CDR2 SASEGT. With V trimmed by 3 bases and J by 11 bases, 15 bases remained unmatched. The CDR3 runs 15 residues. CDR3: CASSDPGQAVLRYTF. Here the CDR3 DNA reads TGTGCCAGCAGTGACCCCGGACAGGCGGTTTTAAGATACACCTTC.

This chain connects TRBV10-2 to TRBJ2-1; perhaps TRBD1 as D (7 bases). V lost 4 bases to trimming and J lost 8 bases, with 15 bases between them. CDR1 and CDR2 from the germline V gene are WSHSY and SAAADI. The CDR3 is 14 amino acids. The CDR3 nucleotides read TGCGCCAGCAGTGTCAGGGGGGCCGAGGATGAGCAGTTCTTC. The encoded protein is CASSVRGAEDEQFF.

This rearrangement joins TRBV2 to TRBJ1-2; no firm D call. With 7 bases removed from V and 3 bases from J, the gap between germline ends came to 15 bases. Germline V gene lookup returns CDR1 SNHLY and CDR2 FYNNEI. The CDR3 is made up of 14 amino acids. The CDR3 region is CASMGREWHYGYTF. CDR3 DNA sequence: TGTGCCAGCATGGGAAGGGAGTGGCACTATGGCTACACCTTC.